This T cell receptor (beta chain) was sequenced in a study of early T cells in non-severe SARS-CoV-2 infection. In the study overall: Chains were unpaired, as sequencing was done on bulk RNA from unsorted whole blood. Whole-study results and caveats: VDJdb matching favored anti-spike CD8 responses, missing private and CD4 specificities.

The CDR3 sequence is 15 residues long. With 4 bases clipped from V and 1 base from J, the junction kept 3 bases outside the gene matches. Per the germline V gene, CDR1 is SGHNT and CDR2 is YYREEE (reference sequence). This clonotype was picked up many times. Its antigen is not identified. Individual cDNA molecules were tagged with unique molecular identifiers. From the 5' RACE reads, TCRdb called clonotypes with MiXCR, one entry per CDR3 protein. Here the sample spans approximately 30,000 distinct CDR3 sequences, roughly 6.6% being singletons. Sequenced: whole blood. The receptor was isolated from an adult who was a healthcare worker with PCR-confirmed SARS-CoV-2 infection or an uninfected control (not recorded which). The V call is TRBV5-4, the J call TRBJ2-2; 8 bases align to TRBD1. The CDR3 loop is CASSDDRGNTGELFF. The CDR3 DNA follows: TGTGCCAGCAGCGACGACAGGGGGAACACCGGGGAGCTGTTTTTT.